The clone carrying this TCR beta chain was counted ten times or more. Antigen unknown. Together with a sample-barcoded 5' primer, a J-beta primer mix was included in a second PCR lasting roughly 6 to 12 cycles. TCRdb reprocessed the 5' RACE reads with MiXCR, giving one entry per CDR3 protein. This repertoire shows roughly 1.6 million distinct CDR3 sequences, 30% to 35% found once; its top ten account for 11%. The total RNA that was extracted per sample amounted to at least 5.5 micrograms. Deletions cut 0 bases from V and 10 bases from J, with 13 bases between. This CDR3 region has 12 residues. CDR1 is SQVTM, CDR2 ANQGSEA, per germline. The data were obtained in a study of blood T cells in healthy people across ages. Points from the study as a whole: The authors considered diversity estimates from one million T cells to be underestimates.

The sequenced sample was blood. The chain couples TRBV29-1 to TRBJ2-7; no reliable D call. The clonotype was recovered from a woman aged 25 to 39 in good health. The CDR3: CSVEDSLLQQYF. Written as DNA, the CDR3 is TGCAGCGTTGAAGATTCACTCCTGCAACAGTACTTC.